This TCR beta chain was sequenced during a study of PD-1 blockade in classical Hodgkin lymphoma. The table came from immunoSEQ multiplex PCR; TCRdb's copy has only in-frame clones and leaves some out. The sample holds approximately 9,900 clones; less than 80% are singletons and the top ten take about 10%. As to time point: cycle 4 day 1 (C4D1), after 5 to 7 weeks of nivolumab. All patients experienced relapse after autologous stem cell transplantation, and brentuximab vedotin exposure was variable. Applied to thawed PBMCs, magnetic negative selection was the method used to isolate CD8+ T cells. This TCR was sampled from a human donor with classical Hodgkin lymphoma. Sample: CD8+ T cells from blood, taken before the fourth cycle of nivolumab.

CDR3 sequence (DNA): TGTGCCAGCAGCTGGGGACAGGGGAGTTACGGCTACACCTTC. It encodes CASSWGQGSYGYTF. The V and J genes are TRBV5-4 and TRBJ1-2; TRBD1 matches 10 bases. CDR3 length: 14 residues. V shed 3 bases, J shed 8 bases, and the junction held 7 bases outside the gene matches. The germline CDR1 and CDR2 sequences are SGHNT and YYREEE (reference sequence).